One and the same sample provided the 23 T cell receptor beta chains below, sequenced in a study of response to subunit inactivated influenza vaccine. Each CDR3 protein gets one entry after TCRdb re-called the RT-PCR reads with MiXCR. The profile shows some 190,000 distinct CDR3 sequences, about 15% of them singletons. The starting material was CD8+ T cells sorted from PBMCs, obtained 5 days after vaccination. The receptors shown here come from a man aged 45-60 years who received an inactivated influenza vaccine.

This clonotype was seen more than once but under ten times. V is TRBV4-3 and J is TRBJ2-1; D not certain. The CDR3 spans 15 residues. Germline V gene data show CDR1 as LGHNA and CDR2 as YSLEER. Trimming removed 0 bases at V and 3 bases at J, with 9 bases between. Here the CDR3 DNA reads TGCGCCAGCAGCCAAGACCGGACCGACTACAATGAGCAGTTCTTC. Translation: CASSQDRTDYNEQFF.

This clonotype was observed a few times. The rearrangement links TRBV21-1 to TRBJ2-7; whether TRBD1, the table's D call, matches the DNA was not checked. TRBV21-1 has pseudogene status. CDR3 length: 16 residues. The DNA of the CDR3 is TGTGCCAGCAGCACCGGGCATCCGAACCCCCCCTACGAGCAGTACTTC. Protein product: CASSTGHPNPPYEQYF.

The chain couples TRBV12-3 or TRBV12-4 to TRBJ2-7, with 7 bases identical to TRBD2. The junction had 12 bases not matched to a gene; V was cut back by 1 base and J by 6 bases. The CDR3 has 16 amino acids. CDR3 protein: CASSLGAGMGSGEQYF. In nucleotides, the CDR3 is TGTGCCAGCAGTTTAGGAGCGGGAATGGGGTCGGGCGAGCAGTACTTC.

The sample holds a few counts of this clonotype. This rearrangement joins TRBV6-5 to TRBJ2-5; 8 bases fit TRBD1. The CDR3 length is 15 residues. V gave up 4 bases and J gave up 2 bases; unmatched junction bases: 6. Germline CDR1 and CDR2: MNHEY and SVGAGI. The CDR3 nucleotides are TGTGCCAGCAGTTCGACAGGGGTTGAACAAGAGACCCAGTACTTC. Residues: CASSSTGVEQETQYF.

This clonotype was counted between two and nine times. The J gene is TRBJ2-7, the V gene TRBV20-1, with 8 bases fitting TRBD2. The CDR3 spans 15 residues. V dropped 0 bases and J dropped 7; count of bases not matched to a gene: 11. The germline gives CDR1 DFQATT, CDR2 SNEGSKA (reference sequence). CDR3 amino acids: CSARDIERGPGEQYF. In DNA form, the CDR3 reads TGCAGTGCTAGAGATATAGAGCGGGGGCCTGGGGAGCAGTACTTC.

This clonotype was detected many times. The chain combines TRBV10-2 with TRBJ2-5; D remains ambiguous. CDR1 is WSHSY and CDR2 is SAAADI in the germline V gene. This CDR3 comprises 13 residues. V lost 5 bases, J lost 5 bases, and 12 bases lay in between. The CDR3 is CASSFNAWETQYF. DNA of the CDR3: TGCGCCAGCAGTTTTAACGCGTGGGAGACCCAGTACTTC.

The CDR3 protein is CASQASNNQPQHF. The DNA for the CDR3 is TGTGCCAGCCAGGCAAGTAACAATCAGCCCCAGCATTTT. The chain uses TRBV2 and TRBJ1-5; D gene unclear. Trimming took 8 bases from V and 3 from J, leaving 11 bases between them. Germline V gene lookup returns CDR1 SNHLY and CDR2 FYNNEI. The CDR3 has 13 amino acids.

In this sample, this clonotype turned up many times. CDR3 nucleotides: TGTGCCAGCACCTGGTTGAACTATGGCTACACCTTC. Residues: CASTWLNYGYTF. This chain joins TRBV5-6 and TRBJ1-2; D ambiguous. Germline-derived CDR1 and CDR2 are SGHDT and YYEEEE. This CDR3 region has 12 residues. The ends were cut back, 6 bases at V and 2 bases at J, with 8 bases in the middle.

CDR3 in DNA: TGTGCCAGCAGTTTAATTGCGGAGCCCTACAATGAGCAGTTCTTC. This codes for CASSLIAEPYNEQFF. The rearrangement links TRBV12-3 or TRBV12-4 to TRBJ2-1; D gene unclear. With 2 bases removed from V and 2 bases from J, the gap between germline ends came to 10 bases. The CDR3 contains 15 residues.

This chain uses TRBV7-9 with TRBJ2-1; D unclear. Germline loops: CDR1 SEHNR, CDR2 FQNEAQ (reference sequence). Trimming removed 3 bases from V and 0 bases from J, with 9 bases in between. This CDR3 is 15 amino acids long. The CDR3 region has the DNA TGTGCCAGCAGCTTCTTCGAGAGCTCCTACAATGAGCAGTTCTTC. This gives the protein CASSFFESSYNEQFF.

CDR3 protein: CASSSASGGYQETQYF. In DNA, the CDR3 is TGTGCCAGCAGCTCCGCTAGCGGGGGCTACCAAGAGACCCAGTACTTC. The chain couples TRBV6-1 to TRBJ2-5; 10 bases are shared with TRBD2. Germline CDR1 MNHNS, CDR2 SASEGT. The trim removed 6 bases at V and 0 bases at J, leaving 7 bases unmatched. This CDR3 spans 16 amino acids.

The chain recombines TRBV13 with TRBJ1-1; 12 bases are shared with TRBD1. Per germline, CDR1 PRHDT and CDR2 FYEKMQ (reference sequence). CDR3 size: 18 residues. The V and J ends lost 1 base and 1 base, in that order; junction bases with no gene match: 7. CDR3 amino acids: CASSLVYGTGGRNTEAFF. CDR3 in DNA: TGTGCCAGCAGCTTAGTATACGGGACAGGGGGCCGGAACACTGAAGCTTTCTTT.

This clonotype was picked up a small number of times. This rearrangement joins TRBV2 to TRBJ1-2; 7 nucleotides align to TRBD1. The CDR3 has 14 residues. The germline V gene encodes CDR1 SNHLY and CDR2 FYNNEI. Unmatched junction bases numbered 2, after V lost 0 bases and J lost 4 bases. The CDR3 sequence: CASSEARTGYGYTF. In DNA, the CDR3 is TGTGCCAGCAGTGAAGCGAGGACAGGCTATGGCTACACCTTC.

The rearrangement links TRBV12-3 or TRBV12-4 to TRBJ2-7; the D gene is possibly TRBD2 (6 bases). This CDR3 is built from 14 residues. V was trimmed by 6 bases and J by 1 base, leaving 13 bases between them. CDR3 amino acids: CASSLREVSYEQYF. The CDR3 DNA follows: TGTGCCAGCAGCTTGCGGGAAGTGTCCTACGAGCAGTACTTC.

The gene calls are TRBV20-1 and TRBJ2-1; 7 bases fit TRBD2. The CDR3 has 16 residues. Unmatched junction bases numbered 12, after V lost 3 bases and J lost 4 bases. Germline lookup yields CDR1 DFQATT and CDR2 SNEGSKA (reference sequence). Here the CDR3 reads CSARQPGLAAYNEQFF. The CDR3 DNA follows: TGCAGTGCTAGGCAGCCGGGGCTAGCGGCATACAATGAGCAGTTCTTC.

This clonotype showed up just a few times. CDR3 nucleotide sequence: TGTGCCAGCAGCCTCGGGACTAGCGGGAGCTCAGATACGCAGTATTTT. Translation: CASSLGTSGSSDTQYF. This sequence joins TRBV28 and TRBJ2-3, with 14 bases fitting TRBD2. The CDR3 totals 16 residues. V gave up 6 bases and J gave up 4 bases; unmatched junction bases: 6. Germline V gene lookup returns CDR1 MDHEN and CDR2 SYDVKM. The full variable domain, its missing parts supplied by reference TRBV28 and TRBJ2-3, is DVKVTQSSRYLVKRTGEKVFLECVQDMDHENMFWYRQDPGLGLRLIYFSYDVKMKEKGDIPEGYSVSREKKERFSLILESASTNQTSMYLCASSLGTSGSSDTQYFGPGTRLTVL.

The chain is built from TRBV28 and TRBJ2-3; 8 nucleotides align to TRBD2. Trimming removed 4 bases from V and 1 base from J; junction bases left unmatched: 4. The CDR3 totals 15 residues. The germline CDR1 and CDR2 sequences are MDHEN and SYDVKM. The CDR3 DNA reads as TGTGCCAGCAGTTCGGTAGCGGGGCGCACAGATACGCAGTATTTT. Encoded protein: CASSSVAGRTDTQYF.

The chain couples TRBV29-1 to TRBJ1-1; 8 bases are shared with TRBD1. The junction had 13 bases not matched to a gene; V was cut back by 2 bases and J by 5 bases. Per the germline V gene, CDR1 is SQVTM and CDR2 is ANQGSEA. CDR3 length: 16 residues. The CDR3: CSVERLRQGPDTEAFF. The CDR3 DNA sequence: TGCAGCGTTGAACGCCTGCGACAGGGGCCCGATACTGAAGCTTTCTTT.

This clonotype was seen many times. V gene TRBV5-1 combines with J gene TRBJ1-4; 7 nucleotides match TRBD1. Trimming cost V 2 bases and J 6 bases; bases outside gene matches: 4. The CDR3 sequence is 14 residues long. Germline values: CDR1 SGHRS, CDR2 YFSETQ. CDR3 coding DNA: TGCGCCAGCAGCTTCCCAGGGGGTGATGAAAAACTGTTTTTT. Translated: CASSFPGGDEKLFF. The whole variable domain, filled in from reference TRBV5-1 and TRBJ1-4, reads KAGVTQTPRYLIKTRGQQVTLSCSPISGHRSVSWYQQTPGQGLQFLFEYFSETQRNKGNFPGRFSGRQFSNSRSEMNVSTLELGDSALYLCASSFPGGDEKLFFGSGTQLSVL.

The chain couples TRBV7-2 to TRBJ2-7, with D maybe TRBD2 (6 bases). The germline gives CDR1 SGHTA, CDR2 FQGNSA. Between the trimmed V and J ends, which lost 1 base and 2 bases, there was a span of 12 bases. The CDR3 totals 15 residues. The CDR3 loop reads CASSLVLATTYEQYF. The CDR3 DNA is TGTGCCAGCAGCTTAGTCCTAGCGACTACCTACGAGCAGTACTTC.

The rearrangement uses TRBV13 and TRBJ2-7; D not resolved. CDR1 and CDR2 from the germline V gene are PRHDT and FYEKMQ (reference sequence). The CDR3 totals 13 residues. Deletions cut 4 bases from V and 0 bases from J, with 7 bases between. The chain's CDR3 is CASSSYSSYEQYF. For the CDR3, the DNA is TGTGCCAGCAGCTCTTACAGCTCCTACGAGCAGTACTTC.

The chain carries TRBV27 and TRBJ2-5; maybe TRBD2 (5 bases). The CDR3 runs 14 residues. Trimming left V 2 bases short and J 1 base short, with 8 bases between. Per germline, CDR1 MNHEY and CDR2 SMNVEV (reference sequence). Here the CDR3 reads CASSLRLSQETQYF. In DNA form, the CDR3 reads TGTGCCAGCAGTTTAAGACTATCCCAAGAGACCCAGTACTTC.

The V call is TRBV28, the J call TRBJ2-7, with D possibly TRBD1 on 5 matching bases. The V gene's germline CDR1 is MDHEN and CDR2 SYDVKM. The CDR3 spans 14 residues. V was cut by 4 bases and J by 0 bases, with 10 bases left in between. CDR3 DNA: TGTGCCAGCAGTTCTTCAACAGGCTCCTACGAGCAGTACTTC. Amino acid sequence: CASSSSTGSYEQYF.